This T cell receptor (beta chain) was retrieved from a study of T cells after yellow fever vaccination (dated by TCRdb to the late 2010s). About the investigation overall: The SMART-Seq v4 Ultra Low Input RNA kit was used to prepare libraries from fractions with low cell numbers. Bulk TCR alpha and beta repertoires were sequenced longitudinally to track T-cell clones before and after primary and booster YFV17D yellow fever vaccination. Two healthy male donors, one aged 18 to 30 and one aged 30 to 40 years, made up the cohort. Blood was collected at multiple timepoints before and after primary and secondary immunization, and bulk PBMC replicates and cell subsets were isolated.

This sample was sequenced with an Illumina NovaSeq 6000. Synthesis of TCR cDNA relied on 5'RACE template switching, a step that introduced a universal primer site along with unique molecular identifiers. Priming for cDNA synthesis came from both the TCR alpha and TCR beta constant segments. Library amplification used two PCR steps, and the second PCR step added sample barcodes and sequencing adapters. Sequencing of libraries was done on Illumina HiSeq 2500 (2x100 bp) or NovaSeq (2x150 bp). The study's own analysis went as follows. MIGEC handled demultiplexing of reads and collapsing into UMI consensus sequences, while MiXCR performed V(D)J alignment. Vaccine-responding clonotypes were identified with edgeR using replicate PBMC samples, with FDR below 0.01 and a log2 fold change above 5 up to day 15 being required. Each bulk clonotype received a CD4 or CD8 identity based on whether the sequenced CD4 or CD8 repertoire contained that clonotype at higher abundance. TCRdb reworked the public reads: Q25 trimming with fastp, MiXCR clone assembly, productive beta chains retained. When rows share a CDR3 protein, they turn into one entry using the most common DNA and genes. These V and J calls are TCRdb output, not the study's own analysis. In this sample the table shows about 350,000 distinct CDR3 sequences, 12% of which occur a single time. The top ten clonotypes cover 3.2% of the sample.

Sequences SQVTM (CDR1) and ANQGSEA (CDR2) are obtained from the germline V gene. Deletion took 8 bases off V and 0 bases off J, with a span of 13 bases between the germline ends. Including the terminal cysteine and phenylalanine, the CDR3 comprises 13 residues. Only CDR3 DNA remains: 39 bases, in frame from the first base. Broader findings and caveats from the paper: The secondary T-cell response was weaker than the primary response but faster, peaking on day 5 instead of day 15. A small fraction of clonotypes showed up in both the CD4 and CD8 compartments, probably as a result of convergent recombination. Because abundant contaminating clonotypes from the bulk population could be contained in FACS-sorted repertoires, computational filtering was required. Most clones expanded after primary vaccination were re-detected after the booster (almost 97% of CD4 and 88% of CD8), suggesting broad memory maintenance. The study included only a couple of donors, which limits how far the findings can be generalized.

The sample's treatment or condition label, in plain terms: live attenuated yellow fever vaccine strain. PBMCs were isolated from peripheral blood using a standard Ficoll-Paque protocol. CD4 and CD8 T-cell fractions were isolated with Dynabeads CD4 and CD8 positive selection kits. TriZol was used to extract RNA from bulk PBMCs, from CD4 and CD8 fractions, and from dextramer-positive and dextramer-negative fractions. With regard to this clonotype: Its cognate antigen has yet to be identified. No qualities accompany the bases; no much larger clone lies one base away.

The receptor was derived from a man younger than 30 who received the YFV17D yellow fever vaccine. Recombination linked TRBV29-1 to TRBJ1-1; 5 matching bases give a weak D call of TRBD1. The sample was CD4+ T cells sorted from PBMCs, taken 15 days after the yellow fever booster vaccination. The bases read TGCAGCTCGGAGGGGCAGTTGAACACTGAAGCTTTCTTT. It specifies CSSEGQLNTEAFF.